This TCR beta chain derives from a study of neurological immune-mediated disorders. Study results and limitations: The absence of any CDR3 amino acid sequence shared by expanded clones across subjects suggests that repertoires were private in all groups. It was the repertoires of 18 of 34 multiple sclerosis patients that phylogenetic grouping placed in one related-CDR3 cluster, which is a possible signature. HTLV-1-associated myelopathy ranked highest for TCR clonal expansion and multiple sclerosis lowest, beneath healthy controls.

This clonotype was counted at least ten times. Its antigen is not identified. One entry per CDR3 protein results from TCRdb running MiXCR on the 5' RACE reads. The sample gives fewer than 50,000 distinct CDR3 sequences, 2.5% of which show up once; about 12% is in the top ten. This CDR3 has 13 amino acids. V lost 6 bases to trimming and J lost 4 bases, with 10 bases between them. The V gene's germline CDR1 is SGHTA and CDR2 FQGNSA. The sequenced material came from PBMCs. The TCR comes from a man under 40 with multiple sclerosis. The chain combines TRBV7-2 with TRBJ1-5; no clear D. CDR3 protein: CASSVQRNQPQHF. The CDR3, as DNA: TGTGCCAGCAGTGTACAGCGGAATCAGCCCCAGCATTTT. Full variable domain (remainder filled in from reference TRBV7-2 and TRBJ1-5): GAGVSQSPSNKVTEKGKDVELRCDPISGHTALYWYRQSLGQGLEFLIYFQGNSAPDKSGLPSDRFSAERTGGSVSTLTIQRTQQEDSAVYLCASSVQRNQPQHFGDGTRLSIL.